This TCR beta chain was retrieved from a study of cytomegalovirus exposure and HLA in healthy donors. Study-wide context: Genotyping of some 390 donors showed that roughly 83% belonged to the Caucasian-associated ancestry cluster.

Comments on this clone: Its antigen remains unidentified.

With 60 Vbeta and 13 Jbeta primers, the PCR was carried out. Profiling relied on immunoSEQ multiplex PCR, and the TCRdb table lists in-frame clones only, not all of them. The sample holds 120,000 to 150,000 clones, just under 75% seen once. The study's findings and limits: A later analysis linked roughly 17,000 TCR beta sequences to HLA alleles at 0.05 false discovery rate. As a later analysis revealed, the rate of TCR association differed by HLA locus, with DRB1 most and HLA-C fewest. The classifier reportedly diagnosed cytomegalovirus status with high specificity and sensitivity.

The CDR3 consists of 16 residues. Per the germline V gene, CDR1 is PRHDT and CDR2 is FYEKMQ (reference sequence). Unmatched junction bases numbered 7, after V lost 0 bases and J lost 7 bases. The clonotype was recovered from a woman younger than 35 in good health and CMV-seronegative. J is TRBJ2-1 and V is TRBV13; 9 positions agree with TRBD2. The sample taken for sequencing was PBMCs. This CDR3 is CASSLGRGGQLNEQFF. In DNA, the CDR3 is TGTGCCAGCAGCTTAGGGCGGGGGGGCCAATTGAATGAGCAGTTCTTC. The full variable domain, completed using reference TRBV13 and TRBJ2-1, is AAGVIQSPRHLIKEKRETATLKCYPIPRHDTVYWYQQGPGQDPQFLISFYEKMQSDKGSIPDRFSAQQFSDYHSELNMSSLELGDSALYFCASSLGRGGQLNEQFFGPGTRLTVL.